This note documents a single T cell receptor (beta chain) sequence. Its ends do not fully match the called genes, so a read error is possible. The SP2 primer and nested alpha and beta constant region primers amplified ligated cDNA in four rounds. From the 5' RACE reads, TCRdb called clonotypes with MiXCR, one entry per CDR3 protein. The sample yields more than 50,000 distinct CDR3 sequences, 7.2% seen once. The library had UMIs added by 3' ligation of an oligonucleotide to TCR cDNA. The entry originates in a study of naive and memory T cell subsets. Germline CDR1 reads DFQATT; CDR2 reads SNEGSKA (reference sequence). This CDR3 spans 17 amino acids.

The origin of this receptor is a male donor in good health. The chain joins TRBV20-1 to TRBJ2-7, with 10 bases identical to TRBD2. CDR3 sequence (DNA): TGCAGTGCTAGTGGCCGGGGACTAGCGTGGCGAGGGAACGAGCAGTGCTTC. The encoded protein is CSASGRGLAWRGNEQCF.